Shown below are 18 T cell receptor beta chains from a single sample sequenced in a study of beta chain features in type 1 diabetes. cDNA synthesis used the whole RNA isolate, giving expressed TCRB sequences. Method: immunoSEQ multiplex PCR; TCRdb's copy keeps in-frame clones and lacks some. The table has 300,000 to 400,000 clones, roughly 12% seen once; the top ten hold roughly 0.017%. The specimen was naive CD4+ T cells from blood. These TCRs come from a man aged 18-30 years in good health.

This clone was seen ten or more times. CDR3 DNA sequence: TGTGCCATCGGGGAGCGGTCCCAAGAGACCCAGTACTTC. Amino acid sequence: CAIGERSQETQYF. J is TRBJ2-5 and V is TRBV10-3; D is possibly TRBD2 (5 bases). The germline V and J ends were trimmed by 8 bases and 1 base, with 11 bases remaining between them. Germline V gives CDR1 ENHRY, CDR2 SYGVKD. This CDR3 spans 13 amino acids.

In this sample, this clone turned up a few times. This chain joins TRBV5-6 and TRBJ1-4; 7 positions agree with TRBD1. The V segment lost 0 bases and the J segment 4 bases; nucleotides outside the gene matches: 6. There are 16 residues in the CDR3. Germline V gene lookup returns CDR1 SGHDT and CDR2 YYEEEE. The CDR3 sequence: CASSLDRGTSNEKLFF. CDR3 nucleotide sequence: TGTGCCAGCAGCTTGGACAGGGGAACAAGTAATGAAAAACTGTTTTTT.

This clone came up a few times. The CDR3 loop reads CASSWRGLNTEAFF. The CDR3 nucleotides read TGTGCCAGCAGTTGGAGGGGTTTGAACACTGAAGCTTTCTTT. The chain joins TRBV27 to TRBJ1-1; the D gene is possibly TRBD1 (5 bases). The germline gives CDR1 MNHEY, CDR2 SMNVEV (reference sequence). V was trimmed by 4 bases and J by 0 bases, leaving 9 bases between them. This CDR3 is built from 14 residues.

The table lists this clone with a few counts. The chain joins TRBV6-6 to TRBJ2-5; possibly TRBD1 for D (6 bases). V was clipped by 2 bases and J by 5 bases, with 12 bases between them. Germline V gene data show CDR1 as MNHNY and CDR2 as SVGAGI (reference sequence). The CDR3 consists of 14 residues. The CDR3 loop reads CASSYAQGRETQYF. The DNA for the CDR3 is TGTGCCAGCAGTTACGCCCAGGGGCGGGAGACCCAGTACTTC.

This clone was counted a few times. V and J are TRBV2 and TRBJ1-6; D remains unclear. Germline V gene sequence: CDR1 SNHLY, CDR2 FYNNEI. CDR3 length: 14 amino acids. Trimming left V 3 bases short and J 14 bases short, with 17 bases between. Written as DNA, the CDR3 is TGTGCCAGCAGTGAGGCCAGGAGGGCGTCGACCCTCCACTTT. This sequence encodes CASSEARRASTLHF.

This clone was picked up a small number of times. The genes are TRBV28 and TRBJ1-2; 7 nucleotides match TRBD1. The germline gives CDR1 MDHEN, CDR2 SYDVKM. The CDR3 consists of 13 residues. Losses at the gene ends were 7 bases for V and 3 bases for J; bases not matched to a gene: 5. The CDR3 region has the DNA TGTGCCAGCATCCTGCAGGGGGACTATGGCTACACCTTC. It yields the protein CASILQGDYGYTF.

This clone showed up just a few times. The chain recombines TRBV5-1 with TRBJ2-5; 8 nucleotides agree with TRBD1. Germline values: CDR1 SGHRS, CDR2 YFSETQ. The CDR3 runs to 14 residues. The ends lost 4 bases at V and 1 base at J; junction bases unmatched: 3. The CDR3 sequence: CASSADRVQETQYF. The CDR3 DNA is TGCGCCAGCAGCGCGGACAGGGTCCAAGAGACCCAGTACTTC.

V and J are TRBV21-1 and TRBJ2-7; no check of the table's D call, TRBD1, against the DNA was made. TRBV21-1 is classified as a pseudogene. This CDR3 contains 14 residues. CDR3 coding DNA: TGTGCCAGCAGCCCCAGGGACAGGGTTTACGAGCAGTACTTC. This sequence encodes CASSPRDRVYEQYF.

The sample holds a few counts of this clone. The CDR3 loop reads CASSQDPGLDTQYF. CDR3 sequence (DNA): TGTGCCAGCAGCCAAGATCCAGGATTAGATACGCAGTATTTT. The chain recombines TRBV14 with TRBJ2-3, with D unclear. The V end was cut by 0 bases, the J end by 5 bases, with 9 bases between. Per germline, CDR1 SGHDN and CDR2 FVKESK. The CDR3 has 14 residues. Filled out from reference TRBV14 and TRBJ2-3, the complete variable domain reads EAGVTQFPSHSVIEKGQTVTLRCDPISGHDNLYWYRRVMGKEIKFLLHFVKESKQDESGMPNNRFLAERTGGTYSTLKVQPAELEDSGVYFCASSQDPGLDTQYFGPGTRLTVL.

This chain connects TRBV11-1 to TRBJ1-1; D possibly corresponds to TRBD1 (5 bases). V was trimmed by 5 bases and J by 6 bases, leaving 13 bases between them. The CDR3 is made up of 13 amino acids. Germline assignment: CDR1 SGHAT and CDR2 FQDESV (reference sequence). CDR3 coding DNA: TGTGCCAGCAGCGCTGGGGGGTCACCTGAAGCTTTCTTT. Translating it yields CASSAGGSPEAFF.

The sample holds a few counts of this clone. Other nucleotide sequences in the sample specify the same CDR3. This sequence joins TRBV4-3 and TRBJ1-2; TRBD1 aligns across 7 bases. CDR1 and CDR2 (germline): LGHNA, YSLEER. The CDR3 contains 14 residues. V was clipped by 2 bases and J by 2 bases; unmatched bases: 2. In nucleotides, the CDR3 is TGCGCCAGCAGCCAACTACAGGGGAACTATGGCTACACCTTC. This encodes CASSQLQGNYGYTF.

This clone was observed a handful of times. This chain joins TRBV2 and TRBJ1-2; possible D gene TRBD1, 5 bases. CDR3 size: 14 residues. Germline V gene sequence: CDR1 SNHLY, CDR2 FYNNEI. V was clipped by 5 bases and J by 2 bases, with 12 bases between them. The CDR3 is CASSNGQGNYGYTF. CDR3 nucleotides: TGTGCCAGCAGTAACGGGCAGGGCAACTATGGCTACACCTTC.

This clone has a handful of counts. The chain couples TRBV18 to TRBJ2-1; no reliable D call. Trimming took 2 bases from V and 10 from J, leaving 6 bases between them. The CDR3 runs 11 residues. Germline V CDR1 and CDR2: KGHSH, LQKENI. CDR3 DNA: TGTGCCAGCTCACCAAATAGAGAGCAGTTCTTC. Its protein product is CASSPNREQFF.

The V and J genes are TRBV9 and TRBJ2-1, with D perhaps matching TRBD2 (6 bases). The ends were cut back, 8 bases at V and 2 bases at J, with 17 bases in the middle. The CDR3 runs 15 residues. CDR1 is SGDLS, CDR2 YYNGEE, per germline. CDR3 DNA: TGTGCCAGTTCCGGGACTTCTGCCCCCTACAATGAGCAGTTCTTC. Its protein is CASSGTSAPYNEQFF.

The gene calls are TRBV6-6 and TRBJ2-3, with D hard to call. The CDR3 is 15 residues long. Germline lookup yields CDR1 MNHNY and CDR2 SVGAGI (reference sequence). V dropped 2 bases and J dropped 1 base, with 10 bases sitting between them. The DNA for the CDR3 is TGTGCCAGCAGTTACCGATCCACAGGCACAGATACGCAGTATTTT. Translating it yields CASSYRSTGTDTQYF.

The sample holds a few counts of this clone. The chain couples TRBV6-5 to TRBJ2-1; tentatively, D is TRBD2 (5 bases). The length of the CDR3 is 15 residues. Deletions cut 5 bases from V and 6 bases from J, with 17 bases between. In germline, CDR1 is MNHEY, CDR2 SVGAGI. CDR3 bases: TGTGCCAGCAGTCCATCACGGGAAATTGGCAATGAGCAGTTCTTC. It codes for CASSPSREIGNEQFF.

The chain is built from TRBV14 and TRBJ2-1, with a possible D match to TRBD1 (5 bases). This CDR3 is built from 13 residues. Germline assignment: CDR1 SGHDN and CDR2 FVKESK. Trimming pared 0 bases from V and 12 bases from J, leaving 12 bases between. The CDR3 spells CASSQDRRGMQFF. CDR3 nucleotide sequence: TGTGCCAGCAGCCAAGATCGAAGGGGCATGCAGTTCTTC. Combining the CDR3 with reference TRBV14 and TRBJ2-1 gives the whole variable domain EAGVTQFPSHSVIEKGQTVTLRCDPISGHDNLYWYRRVMGKEIKFLLHFVKESKQDESGMPNNRFLAERTGGTYSTLKVQPAELEDSGVYFCASSQDRRGMQFFGPGTRLTVL.

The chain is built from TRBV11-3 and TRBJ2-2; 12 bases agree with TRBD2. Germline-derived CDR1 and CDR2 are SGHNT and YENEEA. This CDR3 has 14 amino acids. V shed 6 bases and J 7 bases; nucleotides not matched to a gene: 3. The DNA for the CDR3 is TGTGCCAGCAGAAGACTAGCGGGAGTCGGGGAGCTGTTTTTT. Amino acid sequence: CASRRLAGVGELFF.